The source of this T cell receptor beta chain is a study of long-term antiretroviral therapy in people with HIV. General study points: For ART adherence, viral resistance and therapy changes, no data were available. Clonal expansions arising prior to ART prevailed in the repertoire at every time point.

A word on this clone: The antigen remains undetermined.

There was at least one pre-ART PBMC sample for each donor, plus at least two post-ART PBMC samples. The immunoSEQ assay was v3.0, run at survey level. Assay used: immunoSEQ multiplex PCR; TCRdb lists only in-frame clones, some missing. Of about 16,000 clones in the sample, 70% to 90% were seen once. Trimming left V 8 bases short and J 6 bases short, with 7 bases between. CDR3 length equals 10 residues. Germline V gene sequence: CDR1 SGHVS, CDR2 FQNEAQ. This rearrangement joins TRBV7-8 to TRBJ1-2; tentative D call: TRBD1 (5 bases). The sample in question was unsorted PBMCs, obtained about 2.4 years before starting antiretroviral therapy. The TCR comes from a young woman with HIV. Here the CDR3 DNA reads TGTGCCAGCGGGGGGAATGGCTACACCTTC. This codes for CASGGNGYTF.